The clone carrying this T cell receptor (beta chain) came up a few times. Primed by a sample-barcoded 5' primer and a J-beta primer mix, a second PCR proceeded for about 6 to 12 cycles. TCRdb reprocessed the 5' RACE reads via MiXCR and lists one record per CDR3 protein. The data hold 700,000 to 950,000 distinct CDR3 sequences, with roughly 47% observed a single time. Trimming left V 2 bases short and J 5 bases short, with 9 bases between. CDR1 and CDR2 from the germline V gene are DFQATT and SNEGSKA (reference sequence). The CDR3 loop spans 12 amino acids. This sample stems from a study of blood T cells in healthy people across ages. Per sample, no less than 5.5 micrograms of total RNA were extracted.

This clonotype was obtained from a woman aged 55-70 years in good health. The sequenced material came from blood. This chain joins TRBV20-1 and TRBJ1-2; D gene ambiguous. The CDR3 sequence is CSARLLGYGYTF. In nucleotides, the CDR3 is TGCAGTGCTAGATTGTTAGGATATGGCTACACCTTC.